This T cell receptor (beta chain) was captured in a study of T cell changes during pregnancy in multiple sclerosis (dated by TCRdb to about 2019). In terms of the full investigation: The study examined how the T cell repertoire changed over the course of pregnancy in women with multiple sclerosis.

This clone was detected a few times. Its antigen has not been determined. Base quality data are lacking; no much larger clone is found one base away. The library was built by means of the immunoSEQ multiplex PCR assay. Not all clones reach the TCRdb copy of this immuneACCESS table, which keeps in-frame sequences only. Checked studies attribute under half of the gap to unresolved V genes and leave the rest unexplained. Across this sample there are fewer than 70,000 clones, with about 83% seen only once. Of the sample, under 5.5% falls within the top ten clones. The specimen was peripheral blood from another person, used as feeder cells. The clonotype comes from a human donor whose cells served as feeder cells for cultures in a pregnancy study.

Here the CDR3 is given as CASSLQVYNSPLHF. The nucleotides read TGTGCCAGCAGTCTACAGGTCTATAATTCACCCCTCCACTTT. The receptor chain draws on TRBV6-5 and TRBJ1-6, and TRBD1 may be the D gene, going by 5 matching bases. The V end loses 5 bases and the J end loses 3 bases, and a stretch of 8 bases separates them. From cysteine to phenylalanine, the CDR3 is 14 amino acids long. Only CDR3 DNA remains: 42 bases, in frame from the first base. Per the germline V gene, MNHEY is the CDR1 and SVGAGI is the CDR2.